This passage covers 19 T cell receptor beta chains from one sample sequenced in a study of a mutant IDH1 vaccine in newly diagnosed glioma. Measured with immunoSEQ multiplex PCR; TCRdb has only the in-frame clones, and not every one. The repertoire holds approximately 51,000 clones, with around 80% as singletons. For these receptors, no antigen is known. Time point of the sample: week 5, during vaccination. Alongside topical imiquimod, each dose of vaccine comprised 300 ug of mutant IDH1 20-mer peptide. This specimen consisted of PBMCs, obtained from a glioma patient whose treatment included an IDH1 peptide vaccine. These receptor sequences come from a woman in her thirties or forties with glioma.

The rearrangement uses TRBV6-5 and TRBJ2-2, with a tentative D call TRBD2 (7 bases). The CDR3 extends over 14 amino acids. Germline CDR1 and CDR2: MNHEY and SVGAGI. Between the trimmed V and J ends, which lost 11 bases and 5 bases, there was a span of 18 bases. The CDR3 region has the DNA TGTGCCGCTTGGGCGGGGGCTGGTACCGGGGAGCTGTTTTTT. Translation gives CAAWAGAGTGELFF.

V and J are TRBV7-9 and TRBJ2-3; D may be TRBD1 or TRBD2 (5 bases each). This CDR3 is 15 amino acids long. V was clipped by 1 base and J by 3 bases, with 11 bases between them. Looked up from germline, CDR1 is SEHNR and CDR2 is FQNEAQ (reference sequence). The CDR3 protein is CASSLVAGSTDTQYF. CDR3 nucleotides: TGTGCCAGCAGCTTAGTGGCAGGGAGTACAGATACGCAGTATTTT.

The chain has TRBV9 and TRBJ2-4, with D unresolved. The CDR3 sequence is 16 residues long. In germline, CDR1 is SGDLS, CDR2 YYNGEE. With 2 bases removed from V and 0 bases from J, the gap between germline ends came to 12 bases. The CDR3 is CASSVPPVQAKNIQYF. The CDR3 DNA reads TGTGCCAGCAGCGTCCCTCCCGTACAAGCCAAAAACATTCAGTACTTC.

The chain links TRBV18 to TRBJ1-1; D remains unclear. The CDR3 is 17 residues long. Trimming took 3 bases from V and 3 from J, leaving 20 bases between them. The germline V gene encodes CDR1 KGHSH and CDR2 LQKENI. The CDR3 DNA sequence: TGTGCCAGCTCACCGTGGGCCCATGGGCCATCGGACACTGAAGCTTTCTTT. Its translation is CASSPWAHGPSDTEAFF.

The V call is TRBV7-2, the J call TRBJ2-3; possible D gene TRBD2, 6 bases. Germline V gene lookup returns CDR1 SGHTA and CDR2 FQGNSA. This CDR3 region has 18 residues. V shed 4 bases and J shed 1 base, with 21 bases lying between them. For the CDR3, the DNA is TGTGCCAGCAGCTCCCCCGGTTGGGCTAGCGATGGCACAGATACGCAGTATTTT. Its protein is CASSSPGWASDGTDTQYF.

This clone was recorded a few times. V usage is TRBV14 and J usage is TRBJ1-1; no definite D call. From germline, CDR1 is SGHDN and CDR2 FVKESK. The CDR3 runs 15 residues. V lost 0 bases, J lost 6 bases, and 14 bases lay in between. The CDR3 DNA reads as TGTGCCAGCAGCCAAGATCCCCACAGTCTCGCTGAAGCTTTCTTT. Translated: CASSQDPHSLAEAFF. Variable domain in full (rest from reference TRBV14 and TRBJ1-1): EAGVTQFPSHSVIEKGQTVTLRCDPISGHDNLYWYRRVMGKEIKFLLHFVKESKQDESGMPNNRFLAERTGGTYSTLKVQPAELEDSGVYFCASSQDPHSLAEAFFGQGTRLTVV.

The chain carries TRBV6-5 and TRBJ1-1, with D tentatively TRBD1 (5 bases). This CDR3 is built from 13 residues. Germline V gene lookup returns CDR1 MNHEY and CDR2 SVGAGI. Trimming stripped 7 bases from V and 4 bases from J, with 13 bases between. DNA for the CDR3: TGTGCCAGCATTCAAGCTACAGGCACTGAAGCTTTCTTT. Translated: CASIQATGTEAFF.

This clone has a single count. At one end, the junction sequence differs from germline, possibly due to a read error. The chain recombines TRBV5-4 with TRBJ2-5, with no clear D. This CDR3 region has 13 residues. Germline CDR1 SGHNT, CDR2 YYREEE (reference sequence). CDR3 residues: CASSLELAETQYF. The CDR3 DNA follows: TGTGCCAGCAGTTTGGAGTTGGCGGAGACCCAGTACTTC.

The chain joins TRBV6-6 to TRBJ1-1, with 8 bases identical to TRBD1. The ends lost 3 bases at V and 1 base at J; junction bases unmatched: 4. This CDR3 spans 15 amino acids. The germline V gene encodes CDR1 MNHNY and CDR2 SVGAGI (reference sequence). As DNA, the CDR3 is TGTGCCAGCAGTTATAACAGGGGGACGAACACTGAAGCTTTCTTT. Translating gives CASSYNRGTNTEAFF.

V and J are TRBV20-1 and TRBJ2-3; D is unclear. The CDR3 extends over 11 amino acids. Germline V lookup: CDR1 DFQATT, CDR2 SNEGSKA (reference sequence). V lost 6 bases and J 8 bases, leaving 12 bases between the germline ends. CDR3 bases: TGCAGTGCCTTGCATGCTGGTACGCAGTATTTT. Its protein product is CSALHAGTQYF.

This clone was detected a few times. The CDR3: CASSVEVNTEAFF. The CDR3 DNA sequence: TGTGCCAGCAGCGTAGAGGTGAACACTGAAGCTTTCTTT. The chain uses TRBV9 and TRBJ1-1, with D hard to call. The CDR3 loop spans 13 amino acids. The germline V and J ends were trimmed by 0 bases and 0 bases, with 3 bases remaining between them. CDR1 and CDR2 (germline): SGDLS, YYNGEE.

The chain carries TRBV6-1 and TRBJ1-5; D is possibly TRBD1 (5 bases). Germline V lookup: CDR1 MNHNS, CDR2 SASEGT. The CDR3 is 13 residues long. V lost 3 bases, J lost 6 bases, and 9 bases lay in between. CDR3 nucleotide sequence: TGTGCCAGCAGTGACAGGGAGACTCAGCCCCAGCATTTT. It codes for CASSDRETQPQHF.

The chain recombines TRBV19 with TRBJ1-5; D is perhaps TRBD1 (6 bases). The CDR3 loop spans 15 amino acids. Per germline, CDR1 LNHDA and CDR2 SQIVND (reference sequence). Deletions cut 5 bases from V and 0 bases from J, with 11 bases between. In DNA, the CDR3 is TGTGCCAGTAGTGAAACAGGGACTAGCAATCAGCCCCAGCATTTT. Its translation is CASSETGTSNQPQHF. Filled out from reference TRBV19 and TRBJ1-5, the complete variable domain reads DGGITQSPKYLFRKEGQNVTLSCEQNLNHDAMYWYRQDPGQGLRLIYYSQIVNDFQKGDIAEGYSVSREKKESFPLTVTSAQKNPTAFYLCASSETGTSNQPQHFGDGTRLSIL.

The V gene is TRBV28, the J gene TRBJ2-7; no clear D gene. The CDR3 sequence is 12 residues long. Between the trimmed V and J ends, which lost 5 bases and 7 bases, there was a span of 12 bases. Germline lookup yields CDR1 MDHEN and CDR2 SYDVKM. CDR3: CASSATFEEQYF. The CDR3 DNA is TGTGCCAGCAGTGCAACCTTTGAGGAGCAGTACTTC.

J is TRBJ2-3 and V is TRBV10-3; 9 bases map to TRBD2. CDR1 and CDR2 (germline): ENHRY, SYGVKD. V shed 4 bases, J shed 3 bases, and the junction held 11 bases outside the gene matches. The CDR3 runs to 17 residues. The chain's CDR3 is CAISGTEGLAGTDTQYF. CDR3 DNA sequence: TGTGCCATCAGTGGGACGGAAGGGCTAGCGGGGACAGATACGCAGTATTTT.

The V and J genes are TRBV7-6 and TRBJ1-3; no reliable D call. The CDR3 is 14 residues long. Germline V gene lookup returns CDR1 SGHVS and CDR2 FNYEAQ. V gave up 3 bases and J gave up 8 bases, with 14 bases separating them. The CDR3 sequence is CASSFSVNDHTIYF. As DNA, the CDR3 is TGTGCCAGCAGCTTTAGTGTGAACGACCACACCATATATTTT.

The rearrangement links TRBV6-4 to TRBJ2-3, with D possibly matching TRBD2 (5 bases). The V and J ends lost 3 bases and 1 base respectively, with 5 bases between them. CDR3 size: 13 residues. The V gene's germline CDR1 is MRHNA and CDR2 SNTAGT. The CDR3 spells CASSEAGTDTQYF. In DNA form, the CDR3 reads TGTGCCAGCAGTGAAGCGGGCACAGATACGCAGTATTTT.

This sequence joins TRBV6-5 and TRBJ2-7; 10 nucleotides agree with TRBD2. With 0 bases clipped from V and 1 base from J, the junction kept 0 bases outside the gene matches. The CDR3 runs to 15 residues. Germline loops: CDR1 MNHEY, CDR2 SVGAGI. The DNA for the CDR3 is TGTGCCAGCAGTTACTCTAGCGGGGGGTCCTACGAGCAGTACTTC. Its protein is CASSYSSGGSYEQYF.

This clone occurred once. The rearrangement uses TRBV2 and TRBJ2-3; a weak D match, TRBD1 (6 bases). Germline V gives CDR1 SNHLY, CDR2 FYNNEI. The V end was cut by 3 bases, the J end by 1 base, with 8 bases between. There are 14 residues in the CDR3. This chain's CDR3 is CASSEAGGTDTQYF. In DNA form, the CDR3 reads TGTGCCAGCAGTGAGGCAGGGGGCACAGATACGCAGTATTTT.